This T cell receptor beta chain appears in the sequencing data of a study of T cell responses to AZD1222 COVID-19 vaccine. Data came from immunoSEQ multiplex PCR; TCRdb stores just in-frame clones and leaves some out. The top ten clones hold about 7.5% of a sample with around 140,000 clones, about 90% of them seen once. Trimming stripped 2 bases from V and 0 bases from J, with 8 bases between. Germline CDR1 and CDR2: LNHDA and SQIVND (reference sequence). The length of the CDR3 is 14 residues. The specimen was peripheral blood, collected 28 days after the second dose of the MenACWY control vaccine. The rearrangement joins TRBV19 to TRBJ2-7; D call uncertain. This TCR was sampled from an adult who received the MenACWY meningococcal vaccine as a control. The CDR3 nucleotides read TGTGCCAGTAGTATATCATGGAACTCCTACGAGCAGTACTTC. This gives the protein CASSISWNSYEQYF.